Listed below are T cell receptor beta chains from one sample, sequenced in a study of breast tumors, draining lymph nodes, adjacent tissues. TCRdb passed the multiplex PCR reads through MiXCR, listing each CDR3 protein once. This sample has approximately 150,000 distinct CDR3 sequences, with approximately 33% found just once. Material: axillary lymph node tissue. These receptor sequences come from a female donor with breast cancer. Some clones in this sample may be carry-over from other donors' samples. CDR3s include the opening cysteine and the closing phenylalanine or tryptophan. The D gene is left open where the match is weak. Clone sizes are given selectively: once, few, many, or a class where the clone is expanded.

j_call v_call d_call clone_size cdr3_nt cdr3_aa
TRBJ2-3 TRBV11-2 NA many TGTGCCAGCAGCTTCCCAAGGGGCAGAGTCCCAGATACGCAGTATTTT CASSFPRGRVPDTQYF
TRBJ1-2 TRBV5-4 NA few TGTGCCAGCAGCTTCAAAGGGGCGTTCTATGGCTACACCTTC CASSFKGAFYGYTF
TRBJ1-6 TRBV24-1 TRBD1 NA TGTGCCAGCAGCTCGACAGGGGAGTGGAGTTCACCCCTCCACTTT CASSSTGEWSSPLHF
TRBJ1-1 TRBV7-8 NA many TGTGCCAGCAGCCCGAGAGGGGGGCGTTATGCTGAAGCTTTCTTT CASSPRGGRYAEAFF
TRBJ2-5 TRBV2 TRBD2 many TGTGCCAGCAGGGGGGTGGCGGGGGGCCCTCTGACCCAGTACTTC CASRGVAGGPLTQYF
TRBJ2-1 TRBV2 NA many TGTGCCAGCATGCCCCAACAGTGGAGGACCAATGAGCAGTTCTTC CASMPQQWRTNEQFF
TRBJ1-2 TRBV24-1 NA NA TGTGCCACCAGCCCCGGGGGGGGGGGCGGCTACACCTTC CATSPGGGGGYTF
TRBJ2-5 TRBV6-1 NA many TGTGCCACGGTCTCAGAGACCCAGTACTTC CATVSETQYF
TRBJ2-7 TRBV5-1 TRBD1 many TGCGCCAGCAGCTCTCCCGGGACAGAACCCTACGAGCAGTACTTC CASSSPGTEPYEQYF
TRBJ2-1 TRBV7-9 NA many TGTGCCAGCAGCCCGCCCCCCTCCAATGAGCAGTTCTTC CASSPPPSNEQFF
TRBJ2-7 TRBV28 NA many TGTGCCAGCAGTGGGCAGGGGTTTGACGAGCAGTACTTC CASSGQGFDEQYF
TRBJ2-1 TRBV24-1 NA many TGTGCCACCAGTGATTTGAGCGGCAGCTCCTACAATGAGCAGTTCTTC CATSDLSGSSYNEQFF
TRBJ2-5 TRBV9 NA many TGTGCCAGCAGCCCGTCGGCCAGCAGGGAGACCCAGTACTTC CASSPSASRETQYF
TRBJ2-7 TRBV10-1 TRBD2 many TGCGCCAGCAAGCGGGGCAGCTCCTACGAGCAGTACTTC CASKRGSSYEQYF
TRBJ2-5 TRBV27 NA once TGTGCCAGCCCTTCTCTGGGGGAGACCCAGTACTTC CASPSLGETQYF
TRBJ2-7 TRBV4-1 NA many TGCGCCAGCAGCCAAGTTGCGGTGGACTCAGCCTACGAGCAGTACTTC CASSQVAVDSAYEQYF
TRBJ1-1 TRBV9 NA NA TGTGCCAGCAGCGTAGCTGGGAGGGGAACTGAAGCTTTCTTT CASSVAGRGTEAFF
TRBJ2-7 TRBV7-6 TRBD2 NA TGTGCCAGCAGGGCGGGACTAGCGGGAGGGGTTAAGTACTTC CASRAGLAGGVKYF
TRBJ2-2 TRBV29-1 NA NA TGCAGCGGTCGGGACGGGGAGCTGTTTTTT CSGRDGELFF
TRBJ2-7 TRBV19 NA many TGTGCCAGTAGCCCGTCCGAACCCTACGAGCAGTACTTC CASSPSEPYEQYF
TRBJ1-2 TRBV13 TRBD1 once TGTGCCAGCAGCTTACGGACAGGAGTCCCCTTGAACTATGGCTACACCTTC CASSLRTGVPLNYGYTF
TRBJ2-2 TRBV7-3 NA many TGTGCCAGCAGCAGGCCCTGGGACCAGAACACCGGGGAGCTGTTTTTT CASSRPWDQNTGELFF
TRBJ1-5 TRBV9 TRBD1 many TGTGCCAGCAGCCCGGGGGGAGGGGGCGCCAATCAGCCCCAGCATTTT CASSPGGGGANQPQHF
TRBJ2-3 TRBV5-1 TRBD2 NA TGCGCCAGCACTCTAGCGGGGGGCTCAAATCCGCAGTACTTT CASTLAGGSNPQYF
TRBJ2-3 TRBV7-2 NA many TGTGCCAGCAGCTTAGTCGGCGCTTGGACAGATACGCAGTATTTT CASSLVGAWTDTQYF
TRBJ2-4 TRBV5-1 NA many TGCGCCAGCAGCACCGGGACCTCGTGGGACATTCAGTACTTC CASSTGTSWDIQYF
TRBJ2-5 TRBV30 TRBD2 many TGTGCCTGGAGTGTACAGGGGACTAGCGGGAGGTCGGAGACCCAGTACTTC CAWSVQGTSGRSETQYF
TRBJ1-1 TRBV4-1 TRBD1 NA TGCGCCAGCAGCCGAAGCCAGGGGGCGTCGACTGAAGCTTTCTTT CASSRSQGASTEAFF